This T cell receptor (beta chain) was sequenced during a study of shared clonotypes between healthy human individuals. Across the whole study: Each donor had three CD4 naive, three CD4 memory, two CD8 naive and one CD8 memory plate.

Both subsets, CD45RA+ naive and CD45RA-negative memory, were split from the CD4+ cells. Here immunoSEQ multiplex PCR was the method, and the copy in TCRdb shows in-frame clones only, minus some. The table lists about 2.4 million clones, 90% to 95% of them singletons. Notes on this clone: Its antigen is still unknown.

The study's findings and limits: Rarefaction revealed incomplete sorted-subset sequencing despite large depth.

V was trimmed by 1 base and J by 0 bases, leaving 13 bases between them. This CDR3 is 17 amino acids long. The germline gives CDR1 SGHVS, CDR2 FQNEAQ. The chain uses TRBV7-8 and TRBJ1-5; D remains ambiguous. Sequencing input: naive CD4+ T cells from PBMCs. Subset indicated: CD45RA+ positively selected. The TCR comes from a man between 18 and 29 years old in good health. Some clones in this sample may be carry-over from other donors' samples. DNA of the CDR3: TGTGCCAGCAGCTTAGACGCAGGAGATTATAGCAATCAGCCCCAGCATTTT. It yields the protein CASSLDAGDYSNQPQHF.